This T cell receptor beta chain is drawn from a study of cytomegalovirus exposure and HLA in healthy donors (dated 2017 in TCRdb). For context, the study as a whole: An earlier analysis of approximately 640 of the donors reported approximately 300 Gb of sequence data and more than 90 million unique TCR beta sequences from 150 million to 200 million T cells. An early release that covered around 590 HLA-typed donors contained around 300 gigabases of sequencing data and tens of millions of unique TCR sequences. The genetic ancestry cluster associated with self-reported Caucasian donors included 81% of the roughly 400 genotyped donors. The study aimed to test whether cataloging public T cell receptors could reveal signatures of past pathogen exposure. The study used immunosequencing to profile the T cell repertoires of 666 subjects and linked those repertoires to cytomegalovirus serostatus. Besides the first cohort of approximately 710 subjects, a separate validation cohort made up of 95 to 150 different subjects was used. To predict cytomegalovirus infection status, the study brought together high-throughput TCR immunosequencing, statistical association of individual TCRs with disease status, and machine learning. To study patterns of TCR occurrence, a later analysis re-analyzed previously published TCR beta repertoires from 700 or so donors and added high-resolution HLA genotyping. In the later analysis, no new phenotypic data were used to find candidate immune exposures; instead, reliance was placed on TCR beta sequences and their occurrence across donors. An earlier analysis of some 600 of the donors applied high-throughput TCR beta sequencing to assess whether each TCR beta V gene segment acted as functional or pseudogenic. Donor age, sex, ethnicity and CMV serostatus were compiled together with the repertoire data. Genome-wide SNP genotypes for about 65% of the 666 donors were used in a later genetic analysis, which treated that subset as a discovery cohort. Every repertoire in the discovery cohort had been generated on one and the same sequencing platform. HLA typing included class I and class II loci at four-digit resolution. Typing coverage varied by locus: roughly 620-640 donors for A, B, C, DRB1 and DQB1; approximately 560 for DQA1; approximately 610 for DPA1; 400 to 480 for DPB1. Roughly five DR-DQ haplotypes were handled as single units for association and clustering, since linkage in the cohort was strong. Among roughly 400 genotyped donors of the cohort, an average of about 240,000 unique TCR beta nucleotide sequences were sequenced per donor, around 18% of them non-productive.

Paper-wide results and their limitations: Linkage disequilibrium might explain the correlated functional status among segregating V segments, but an unknown experimental factor could not be excluded. According to a later analysis, TCR association rates differed among HLA loci, with DRB1 alleles showing the most associated TCRs and HLA-C alleles showing the fewest. V-gene and J-gene trimming of TCR beta chains was associated with a missense DCLRE1C variant in a later genetic analysis, and the association was replicated in an independent cohort. Across donors, most TCR sequences were observed very rarely, whereas some public TCRs were present in many individuals. When HLA alleles, especially DR and DQ, strongly co-occurred, TCR associations were difficult to assign to individual alleles. The presence/absence analyses assumed that sequencing depth was roughly uniform across donors, and that assumption may not be true. A later analysis associated 15,000 to 20,000 TCR beta sequences with specific HLA alleles at a false discovery rate of 0.05. According to a later analysis, parvovirus B19, influenza, CMV and Epstein-Barr virus appeared linked to several top co-occurrence clusters. An earlier analysis of around 600 of the donors showed that most TCR beta V segments appeared in productive rearrangements either about 90% or about 30% of the time, which broadly matched IMGT annotations. Compared with equally common non-associated chains, HLA-associated TCR beta chains in a later analysis were more clonally expanded and had lower generation probabilities. A further reported finding was that TCR beta sequences accurately predicted the HLA-A and HLA-B alleles for most subjects in the first cohort. The study gave a list of some 150 TCR beta chains associated with cytomegalovirus. A group of highly shared sequence variants was considered likely to be a technical artifact of the sequencing pipeline. For the cohort, immune exposure information was limited to CMV serostatus. Because HLA typing was missing for some donors at each locus, association tests included only the typed subset. In a later analysis, most CMV-associated TCR beta chains were found to appear HLA-restricted, with HLA associations seemingly driven largely by CMV exposure. The authors suggested that the approach could potentially be extended to other disease states and immunological phenotypes. According to a later genetic analysis, donors in an Asian-associated ancestry cluster had fewer N-insertions in productive TCRs than the approximately 700-donor mean. In vitro tests confirmed that a few of the cytomegalovirus-associated TCR beta chains recognize cytomegalovirus antigens. The classifier was reported to diagnose cytomegalovirus status with high specificity and sensitivity in both the original cohort and the validation cohort. This cohort had only TCR beta chains sequenced, and the lack of alpha or paired-chain data limited which features could be detected. Because counts were too low, roughly 16 rarely observed V segments, including chromosome 9 orphons, were excluded from the earlier analysis of 587 of the donors.

The cohort comprised some 700 healthy bone marrow donors. At the time of sampling, all cohort members were nominally healthy, though unrecorded immune exposures were likely present. The donor tested CMV seronegative, placing the donor among the 350 to 400 seronegative members of the cohort. A peripheral blood sample was collected from each donor, and TCR beta sequencing was performed on peripheral blood mononuclear cells. Genomic DNA was extracted from the blood cell samples with the Qiagen DNeasy Blood Extraction Kit. The library was obtained by the immunoSEQ multiplex PCR assay. A mixture of 60 forward primers for TCR Vbeta segments and 13 reverse primers for TCR Jbeta segments was used in the multiplex PCR. Amplification of the CDR3 region of rearranged TCR beta genes was performed with a multiplex PCR assay on genomic DNA. The Illumina HiSeq System was used to sequence the amplified TCR beta libraries as 87-base-pair reads. Per the source publication's procedure: Across the 500 to 750 repertoires, a later analysis counted some 81 million unique TCR beta chains, about 10 million of which were shared by at least two donors. Raw reads were error-corrected and collapsed into unique sequences by a nearest-neighbor algorithm in which closely related sequences were merged to remove PCR and sequencing errors. V, D and J gene segments were assigned by aligning CDR3 sequences to IMGT reference sequences. Each retained sequence needed at least a six-nucleotide match to both a V gene segment and a J gene segment. A rearrangement counted as productive if the CDR3 had no stop codons and remained in frame with V and J, and every other rearrangement counted as non-productive. Following IMGT convention, CDR3 was defined as the stretch from the second conserved V-encoded cysteine up to the conserved J-encoded phenylalanine. Sequences without an unambiguous match to a single V gene segment were excluded from the earlier analysis of several hundred of the donors. An earlier analysis of 587 of the donors called V segments functional above 56.7% productive rearrangements and segregating when the between-donor standard deviation exceeded 5%. A statistical classification framework was built to diagnose cytomegalovirus status from the catalog of TCR beta chain sequences. In a later analysis, TCR nucleotide sequences were compared against IMGT/GENE-DB human TR gene sequences so that V and J genes could be assigned. A later analysis assigned CDR3 sequences and most-parsimonious VDJ recombination scenarios with the TCRdist pipeline. In a later analysis, each TCR beta chain was defined by its CDR3 amino acid sequence together with its V-gene family, and reads lacking a unique V-gene family were excluded. In a later analysis, approximately 640 highly shared, low-generation-probability nucleotide sequences were removed to address suspected cross-contamination and a sequencing artifact. For each public chain, a later analysis derived a clonal expansion index from normalized ranks of inferred template counts within each repertoire. In a later analysis, generation probabilities were computed using a VDJ recombination model fitted to out-of-frame rearrangements, and the results were checked against IGoR. A later analysis scored TCR-TCR, TCR-HLA and TCR-CMV co-occurrence with hypergeometric tests, applying a repertoire-size bias correction to TCR pairs. A later analysis estimated false discovery rates by permuting HLA or CMV assignments 20 times. In a later analysis, co-occurring TCRs were grouped using DBSCAN, with TCRdist sequence similarity added in when clustering inside HLA-allele-positive subsets. Repertoires with fewer than 30,000 or more than 120,000 public chains, plus five repertoires with anomalous nucleotide sharing, were excluded from co-occurrence clustering. The immuneACCESS repertoire file appears here via TCRdb, limited to in-frame rearrangements. These files lack a portion of the clones; in checked studies, under half of the deficit traces to unresolved V genes, and the cause of the others is not known. D and trimming were read from the DNA, whereas the V and J calls and clone size are those reported in that table. The sample's table lists a count of about 150,000 clones. The ten most abundant clones make up approximately 2% of the sample.

Comment on this clone: The antigen it recognizes is unknown.

The sequence came from a man aged 25 to 40 in good health and CMV-seronegative. The sample taken for sequencing was PBMCs.

CDR3 region: CASSLMGAPGYTF. DNA sequence: TGTGCCAGCAGTTTAATGGGGGCTCCCGGCTACACCTTC. The V gene is TRBV28 and the J gene is TRBJ1-2; the D gene is perhaps TRBD1, on 6 matching bases. Per the germline V gene, MDHEN is the CDR1 and SYDVKM is the CDR2. Reading from cysteine to phenylalanine, the CDR3 counts 13 amino acids. Just the 39-base CDR3 DNA is kept, in frame starting at base 1. Trimming costs V 2 bases and J 8 bases, and their ends lie 12 bases apart.